One and the same sample provided the 4 T cell receptor beta chains below, sequenced in a study of glioma-infiltrating T cells after dendritic cell vaccination. Time point denoted: after dendritic cell vaccination, including at tumor progression/relapse. Assay used: immunoSEQ multiplex PCR; TCRdb lists only in-frame clones, some missing. The sample includes tens of thousands of clones, around 87% of them seen just once. The material was blood, obtained after dendritic cell vaccination. The receptors shown here come from a human donor with glioblastoma.

This clone was seen once. The CDR3 bases are TGTGCCAGCAGCTTAGGGTCTGGGACAGAGAACACTGAAGCTTTCTTT. This codes for CASSLGSGTENTEAFF. V is TRBV7-9 and J is TRBJ1-1; TRBD1 matches at 7 bases. CDR1 is SEHNR and CDR2 is FQNEAQ in the germline V gene (reference sequence). Germline trimming cut 1 base from V and 1 base from J; bases unmatched to any gene: 6. This CDR3 is built from 16 residues.

The chain carries TRBV2 and TRBJ2-7; tentative D call: TRBD1 (6 bases). The germline V gene encodes CDR1 SNHLY and CDR2 FYNNEI. CDR3 length equals 12 residues. Deletions cut 5 bases from V and 5 bases from J, with 10 bases between. CDR3 residues: CASSTGFHEQYF. The CDR3 DNA reads as TGTGCCAGCAGTACAGGGTTCCACGAGCAGTACTTC.

This sequence joins TRBV6-1 and TRBJ2-1; maybe TRBD1 (6 bases). With 1 base removed from V and 0 bases from J, the gap between germline ends came to 10 bases. Germline V gene data show CDR1 as MNHNS and CDR2 as SASEGT. This CDR3 is 16 amino acids long. The CDR3 sequence is CASSEGQGSSYNEQFF. DNA of the CDR3: TGTGCCAGCAGTGAAGGGCAGGGGAGCTCCTACAATGAGCAGTTCTTC.

This sequence joins TRBV5-6 and TRBJ1-5; perhaps TRBD1 as D (5 bases). This CDR3 comprises 15 residues. Germline loops: CDR1 SGHDT, CDR2 YYEEEE. Trimming removed 4 bases at V and 6 bases at J, with 17 bases between. CDR3 in DNA: TGTGCCAGCAGCCTGTTCGTCCTTCAGGGTCAGCCCCAGCATTTT. Translating it yields CASSLFVLQGQPQHF.